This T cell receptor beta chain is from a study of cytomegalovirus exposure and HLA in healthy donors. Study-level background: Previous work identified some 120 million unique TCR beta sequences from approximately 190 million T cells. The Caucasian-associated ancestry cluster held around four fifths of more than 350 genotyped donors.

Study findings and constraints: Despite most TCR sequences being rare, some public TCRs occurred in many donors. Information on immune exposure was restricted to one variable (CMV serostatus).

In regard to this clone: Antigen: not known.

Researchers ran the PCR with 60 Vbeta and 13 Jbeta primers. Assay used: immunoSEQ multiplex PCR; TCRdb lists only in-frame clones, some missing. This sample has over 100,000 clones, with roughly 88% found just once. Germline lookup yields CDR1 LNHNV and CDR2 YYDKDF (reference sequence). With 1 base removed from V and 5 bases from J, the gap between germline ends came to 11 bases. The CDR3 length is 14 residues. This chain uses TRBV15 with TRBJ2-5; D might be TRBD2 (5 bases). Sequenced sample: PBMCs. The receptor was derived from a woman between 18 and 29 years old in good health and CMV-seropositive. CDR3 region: CATSRGSWEETQYF. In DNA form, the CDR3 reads TGTGCCACCAGCAGAGGGTCCTGGGAGGAGACCCAGTACTTC.